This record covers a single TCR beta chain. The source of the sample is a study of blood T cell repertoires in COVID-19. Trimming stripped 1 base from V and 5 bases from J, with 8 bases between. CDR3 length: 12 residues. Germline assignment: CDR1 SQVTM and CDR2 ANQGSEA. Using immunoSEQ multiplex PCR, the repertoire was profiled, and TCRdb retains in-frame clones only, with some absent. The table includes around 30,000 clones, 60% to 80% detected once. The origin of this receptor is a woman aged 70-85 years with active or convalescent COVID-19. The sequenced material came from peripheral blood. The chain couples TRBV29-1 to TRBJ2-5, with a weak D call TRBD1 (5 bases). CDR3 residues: CSVEVGVETQYF. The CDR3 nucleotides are TGCAGCGTTGAAGTAGGGGTGGAGACCCAGTACTTC.